This T cell receptor beta chain appears in the sequencing data of a study of blood T cell repertoires in COVID-19. This clone was seen only a few times. In germline, CDR1 is SGHRS, CDR2 YFSETQ. CDR3 length equals 14 residues. V lost 2 bases and J lost 6, with 14 bases in between. The table came from immunoSEQ multiplex PCR; TCRdb's copy has only in-frame clones and leaves some out. In the table there are more than 200,000 clones, roughly 80% of which are singletons. Source material: peripheral blood. V and J are TRBV5-1 and TRBJ1-2, with TRBD1 as a possible D gene (5 bases). The TCR sequence derives from an elderly woman with acute or convalescent COVID-19. The CDR3 region is CASSLTAGHNGYTF. CDR3 DNA: TGCGCCAGCAGCTTAACCGCAGGGCATAATGGCTACACCTTC.